This T cell receptor (beta chain) was retrieved from a study of T cells in Graves' hyperthyroidism and ophthalmopathy. Background on the study: Peripheral blood was secured at the point of initial diagnosis, before any treatment.

V lost 5 bases and J 5 bases, leaving 9 bases between the germline ends. Germline V lookup: CDR1 LGHDT, CDR2 YNNKEL (reference sequence). The CDR3 spans 12 residues. TCR beta CDR3 region amplification was performed from RNA transcripts. Initially, a first-round RT-PCR of the TCR CDR3 employed the HTBI primer set. TCRdb independently ran MiXCR on the multiplex PCR reads; one entry per CDR3 protein. The table lists some 650,000 distinct CDR3 sequences, about a sixth of them singletons, with about 3.5% in the top ten. Concerning this clonotype: Its antigen is not identified.

Regarding the study as a whole: Blood held most thyroid clonotypes expanded above 0.001 frequency.

The sample was blood. The chain combines TRBV3-1 with TRBJ2-5; D is ambiguous. The clonotype was recovered from a woman aged 40 to 49 with Graves' ophthalmopathy. CDR3 amino acids: CASSSREETQYF. Here the CDR3 DNA reads TGTGCCAGCAGCTCCCGAGAGGAGACCCAGTACTTC.